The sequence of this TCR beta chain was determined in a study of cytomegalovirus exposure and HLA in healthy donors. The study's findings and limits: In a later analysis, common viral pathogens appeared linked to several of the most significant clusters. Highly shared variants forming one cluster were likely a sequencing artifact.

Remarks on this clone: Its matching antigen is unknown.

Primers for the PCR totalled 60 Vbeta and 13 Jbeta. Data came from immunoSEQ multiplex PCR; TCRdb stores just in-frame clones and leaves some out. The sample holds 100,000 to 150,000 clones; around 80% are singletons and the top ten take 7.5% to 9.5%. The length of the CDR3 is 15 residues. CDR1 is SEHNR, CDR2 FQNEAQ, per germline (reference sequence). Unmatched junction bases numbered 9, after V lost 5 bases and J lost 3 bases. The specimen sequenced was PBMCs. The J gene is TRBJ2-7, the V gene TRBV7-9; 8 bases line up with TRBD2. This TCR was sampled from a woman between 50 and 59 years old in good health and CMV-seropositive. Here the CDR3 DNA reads TGTGCCAGCAGCCGGGGGGGAGGGCCGGGCTACGAGCAGTACTTC. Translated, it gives CASSRGGGPGYEQYF.